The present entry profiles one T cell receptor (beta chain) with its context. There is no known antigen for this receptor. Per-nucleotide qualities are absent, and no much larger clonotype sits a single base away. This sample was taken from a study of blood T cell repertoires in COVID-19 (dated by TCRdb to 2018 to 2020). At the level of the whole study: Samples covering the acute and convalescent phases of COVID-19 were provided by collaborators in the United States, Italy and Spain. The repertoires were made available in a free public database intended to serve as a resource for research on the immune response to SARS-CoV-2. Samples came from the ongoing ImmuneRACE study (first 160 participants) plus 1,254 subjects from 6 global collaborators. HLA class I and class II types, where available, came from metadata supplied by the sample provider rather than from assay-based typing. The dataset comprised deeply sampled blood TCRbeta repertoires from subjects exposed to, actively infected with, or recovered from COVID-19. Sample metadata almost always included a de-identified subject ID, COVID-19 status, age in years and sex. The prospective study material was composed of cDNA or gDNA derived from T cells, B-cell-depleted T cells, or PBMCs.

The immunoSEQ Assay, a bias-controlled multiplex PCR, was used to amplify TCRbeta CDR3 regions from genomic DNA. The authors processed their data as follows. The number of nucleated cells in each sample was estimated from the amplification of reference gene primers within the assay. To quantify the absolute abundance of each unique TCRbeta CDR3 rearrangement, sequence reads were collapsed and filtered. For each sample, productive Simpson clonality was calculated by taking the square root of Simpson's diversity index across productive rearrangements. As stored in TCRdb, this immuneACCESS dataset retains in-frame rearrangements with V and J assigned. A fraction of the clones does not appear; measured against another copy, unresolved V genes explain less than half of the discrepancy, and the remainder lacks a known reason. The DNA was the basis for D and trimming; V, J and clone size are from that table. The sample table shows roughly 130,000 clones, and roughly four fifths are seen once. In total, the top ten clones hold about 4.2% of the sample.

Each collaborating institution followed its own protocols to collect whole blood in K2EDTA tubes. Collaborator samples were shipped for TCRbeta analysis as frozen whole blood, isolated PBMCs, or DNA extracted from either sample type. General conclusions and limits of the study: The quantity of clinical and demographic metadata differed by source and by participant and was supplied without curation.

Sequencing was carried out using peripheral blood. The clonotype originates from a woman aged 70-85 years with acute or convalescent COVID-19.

The CDR3 protein is CASSLGDRGEKLFF. The base sequence is TGTGCCAGCAGTTTAGGGGACAGGGGTGAAAAACTGTTTTTT. Recombination linked TRBV6-5 to TRBJ1-4, and 10 junctional nucleotides match TRBD1. The cysteine opens and the phenylalanine closes a CDR3 of 14 amino acids. The read is trimmed to its CDR3 DNA, 42 bases read in frame from base 1. Ends trimmed: V by 4 bases, J by 7 bases; bases unmatched to a gene: 3. For CDR1 and CDR2, the germline V gene lists MNHEY and SVGAGI.